The 18 T cell receptor beta chains listed next were all sequenced from one sample in a study of blood T cells in healthy people across ages. Primers used in a second PCR of about 6 to 11 cycles were a sample-barcoded 5' primer and a J-beta primer mix. TCRdb itself ran the 5' RACE reads through MiXCR, one entry per CDR3 protein. The sample includes 1,500,000 or so distinct CDR3 sequences, approximately 59% of them seen just once. Sequenced sample: blood. The receptors stem from a man in his late teens or twenties in good health.

The J gene is TRBJ2-7, the V gene TRBV4-1, with 7 bases aligning to TRBD2. The CDR3 has 16 amino acids. The trim removed 2 bases at V and 0 bases at J, leaving 7 bases unmatched. Per germline, CDR1 MGHRA and CDR2 YSYEKL. The CDR3 bases are TGCGCCAGCAGCCAAAACACGGCTAGCGGCTCCTACGAGCAGTACTTC. Its protein product is CASSQNTASGSYEQYF.

This chain connects TRBV20-1 to TRBJ1-6, with D unresolved. Germline V gene sequence: CDR1 DFQATT, CDR2 SNEGSKA (reference sequence). CDR3 length: 17 residues. The V end lost 6 bases, the J end lost 2 bases, and 20 bases lay between the germline ends. The CDR3 reads CSATTPKRGTYNSPLHF. The CDR3 coding sequence is TGCAGTGCGACCACCCCCAAGAGAGGGACCTATAATTCACCCCTCCACTTT.

The chain has TRBV6-1 and TRBJ2-1, with 14 bases fitting TRBD2. V lost 6 bases and J lost 10; bases outside the gene matches: 11. The germline V gene encodes CDR1 MNHNS and CDR2 SASEGT. The CDR3 runs 16 residues. The CDR3 DNA sequence: TGTGCCAGCAGAACCGGGACTAGCGGGAGTTTGGGAGAGCAGTTCTTC. The encoded protein is CASRTGTSGSLGEQFF.

The chain recombines TRBV7-2 with TRBJ2-1; possible D gene TRBD2, 5 bases. The CDR3 is 15 residues long. Deletions cut 7 bases from V and 8 bases from J, with 21 bases between. CDR1 SGHTA and CDR2 FQGNSA come from the germline V gene. CDR3 sequence: CASTIRPYGLDEQFF. In nucleotides, the CDR3 is TGTGCCAGCACTATCCGGCCCTATGGACTGGATGAGCAGTTCTTC.

The chain carries TRBV7-2 and TRBJ2-3; a possible D gene is TRBD1 (5 bases). The V end lost 3 bases, the J end lost 2 bases, and 12 bases lay between the germline ends. The CDR3 totals 15 residues. Germline V gene sequence: CDR1 SGHTA, CDR2 FQGNSA. Here the CDR3 DNA reads TGTGCCAGCAGCTTTCGGCCAGGGTTCACAGATACGCAGTATTTT. Its translation is CASSFRPGFTDTQYF.

The genes are TRBV6-5 and TRBJ2-2; 7 bases match TRBD2. With 0 bases clipped from V and 4 bases from J, the junction kept 5 bases outside the gene matches. Germline V gives CDR1 MNHEY, CDR2 SVGAGI. CDR3 length: 16 residues. CDR3 sequence: CASSYSGDYLTGELFF. In DNA, the CDR3 is TGTGCCAGCAGTTACTCTGGGGACTACCTCACCGGGGAGCTGTTTTTT.

The V gene is TRBV6-2 or TRBV6-3, the J gene TRBJ2-3; tentatively, D is TRBD1 or TRBD2 (6 bases each). The ends were cut back, 10 bases at V and 2 bases at J, with 16 bases in the middle. The CDR3 totals 14 residues. Germline V lookup: CDR1 MNHEY, CDR2 SVGEGT. The CDR3 loop reads CATQGGRITDTQYF. CDR3 DNA sequence: TGTGCCACCCAAGGGGGGCGCATCACAGATACGCAGTATTTT.

V and J are TRBV7-2 and TRBJ2-6, with 15 bases fitting TRBD2. Looked up from germline, CDR1 is SGHTA and CDR2 is FQGNSA. V was clipped by 1 base and J by 2 bases; unmatched bases: 6. This CDR3 spans 20 amino acids. Here the CDR3 DNA reads TGTGCCAGCAGCTTAGGGTTCGGACTAGCGGGGGGGACTGGGGCCAACGTCCTGACTTTC. This sequence encodes CASSLGFGLAGGTGANVLTF.

This clonotype has more than one count but fewer than ten. The rearrangement uses TRBV13 and TRBJ2-7; D is perhaps TRBD1 or TRBD2 (5 bases each). CDR3 length: 14 amino acids. V lost 4 bases to trimming and J lost 0 bases, with 10 bases between them. Germline-derived CDR1 and CDR2 are PRHDT and FYEKMQ (reference sequence). Here the CDR3 DNA reads TGTGCCAGCAGCTGGGACCGGAACTCCTACGAGCAGTACTTC. Encoded protein: CASSWDRNSYEQYF.

The V gene is TRBV4-1, the J gene TRBJ2-3; D is possibly TRBD1 or TRBD2 (5 bases each). Germline V gene sequence: CDR1 MGHRA, CDR2 YSYEKL. Trimming pared 5 bases from V and 0 bases from J, leaving 15 bases between. The CDR3 consists of 16 residues. CDR3 bases: TGCGCCAGCAGCGAGACCCGGGACCCTAGCACAGATACGCAGTATTTT. This codes for CASSETRDPSTDTQYF.

The rearrangement links TRBV7-9 to TRBJ1-2, with a weak D call TRBD1 (6 bases). Germline loops: CDR1 SEHNR, CDR2 FQNEAQ (reference sequence). The CDR3 loop spans 11 amino acids. The ends were cut back, 2 bases at V and 9 bases at J, with 7 bases in the middle. Here the CDR3 DNA reads TGTGCCAGCAGCTTACAGGGGAGCTACACCTTC. Protein: CASSLQGSYTF.

The chain has TRBV10-3 and TRBJ2-1, with D maybe TRBD1 (8 bases). The germline CDR1 and CDR2 sequences are ENHRY and SYGVKD. The length of the CDR3 is 14 residues. The ends were cut back, 10 bases at V and 4 bases at J, with 17 bases in the middle. In DNA, the CDR3 is TGTGCCACCGGACAGGGAGGGCCTTACAATGAGCAGTTCTTC. The encoded protein is CATGQGGPYNEQFF.

The chain employs TRBV24-1 and TRBJ2-1; perhaps D is TRBD1 or TRBD2 (5 bases each). Trimming cost V 5 bases and J 4 bases, with 11 bases left between them. Germline V gene data show CDR1 as KGHDR and CDR2 as SFDVKD. The CDR3 is 14 residues long. This chain's CDR3 is CATSGMGEYNEQFF. CDR3 sequence (DNA): TGTGCCACCAGTGGCATGGGGGAGTACAATGAGCAGTTCTTC.

This clonotype occurred a few times. V gene TRBV2 combines with J gene TRBJ2-3; D is unresolved. The V gene's germline CDR1 is SNHLY and CDR2 FYNNEI. Trimming took 7 bases from V and 6 from J, leaving 5 bases between them. This CDR3 has 10 residues. CDR3 DNA sequence: TGTGCCAGCAATTCTGATACGCAGTATTTT. It is translated as CASNSDTQYF.

Details on this clonotype: This CDR3 fails to terminate in the conserved phenylalanine or tryptophan, so it likely reflects a read error. The chain carries TRBV6-2 or TRBV6-3 and TRBJ2-5; D is undetermined. V dropped 4 bases and J dropped 5 bases, with 11 bases sitting between them. The germline CDR1 and CDR2 sequences are MNHEY and SVGEGT. The CDR3 consists of 13 residues. The DNA of the CDR3 is TGTGCCAGCAGTTTTCAAGGGCAGGAGACCCAGTACCTC. Translation: CASSFQGQETQYL.

This clonotype was observed once. Germline is not matched at one junction end, which may reflect a read error. This sequence joins TRBV12-3 or TRBV12-4 and TRBJ2-7; TRBD2 aligns across 11 bases. The CDR3 covers 14 residues. CDR3 in DNA: TGTGCCAGCAACCTAGCGGGAGGAGGCAACGAGCAGAACTTC. This sequence encodes CASNLAGGGNEQNF.

The chain carries TRBV6-1 and TRBJ2-1; tentative D call: TRBD2 (7 bases). The CDR3 totals 14 residues. The V and J ends lost 6 bases and 5 bases respectively, with 14 bases between them. The germline V gene has CDR1 MNHNS and CDR2 SASEGT. CDR3 amino acids: CASRRGRGDNEQFF. The CDR3 region has the DNA TGTGCCAGCAGGAGGGGGAGGGGAGACAATGAGCAGTTCTTC.

The chain links TRBV29-1 to TRBJ2-4, with D possibly called TRBD1 or TRBD2 (5 bases each). From germline, CDR1 is SQVTM and CDR2 ANQGSEA. This CDR3 contains 15 residues. V was cut by 6 bases and J by 1 base, with 16 bases left in between. The CDR3 DNA sequence: TGCAGCGTGGGGGTCGCCGCCGGGGCCAAAAACATTCAGTACTTC. Translating gives CSVGVAAGAKNIQYF.